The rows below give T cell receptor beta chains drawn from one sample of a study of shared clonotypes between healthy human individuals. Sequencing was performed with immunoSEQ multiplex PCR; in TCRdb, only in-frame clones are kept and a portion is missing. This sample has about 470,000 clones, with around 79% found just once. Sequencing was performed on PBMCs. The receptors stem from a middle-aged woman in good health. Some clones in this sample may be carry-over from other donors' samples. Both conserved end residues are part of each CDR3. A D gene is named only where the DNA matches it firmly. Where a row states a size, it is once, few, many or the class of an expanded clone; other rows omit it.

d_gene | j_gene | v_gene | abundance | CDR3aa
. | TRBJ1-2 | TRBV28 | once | CASSQHDTNYGYTF
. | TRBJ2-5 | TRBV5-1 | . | CASKDSQETQYF
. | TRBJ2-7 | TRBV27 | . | CASSTLGGSYEQYF
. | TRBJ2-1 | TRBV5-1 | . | CASNPLAGATYNEQFF
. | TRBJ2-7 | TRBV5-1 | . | CASSTPRDSAHSYEQYF
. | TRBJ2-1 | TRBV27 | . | CASSLPLADYNEQFF
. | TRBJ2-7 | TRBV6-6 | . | CASMGLRSRFEQYF
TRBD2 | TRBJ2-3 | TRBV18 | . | CASSSTSGRTDTQYF
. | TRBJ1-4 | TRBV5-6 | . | CASSHWTGRNEKLFF
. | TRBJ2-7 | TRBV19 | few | CASSPWTEPYEQYF
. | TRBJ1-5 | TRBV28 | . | CASSFEPDQPQHF
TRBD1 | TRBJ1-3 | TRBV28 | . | CASSSPGTGSGNTIYF
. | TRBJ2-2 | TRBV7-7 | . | CASSPQDLTGELFF
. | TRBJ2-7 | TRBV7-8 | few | CASSPSLAGSSYEQYF
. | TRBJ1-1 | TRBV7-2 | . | CASSFRSRTNTEAFF
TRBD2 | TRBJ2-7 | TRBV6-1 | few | CASSTSGLAGYEQYF
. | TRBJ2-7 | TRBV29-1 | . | CSVSARALPPEQYF
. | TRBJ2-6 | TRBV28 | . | CASRGAGASSGANVLTF
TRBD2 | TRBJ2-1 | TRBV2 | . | CASSEKGTSAAEQFF
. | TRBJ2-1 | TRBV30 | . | CAWSLGTEFDEQFF
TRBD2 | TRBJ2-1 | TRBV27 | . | CASSSRREGYNEQFF
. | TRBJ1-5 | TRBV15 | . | CATSRSAYQPQHF